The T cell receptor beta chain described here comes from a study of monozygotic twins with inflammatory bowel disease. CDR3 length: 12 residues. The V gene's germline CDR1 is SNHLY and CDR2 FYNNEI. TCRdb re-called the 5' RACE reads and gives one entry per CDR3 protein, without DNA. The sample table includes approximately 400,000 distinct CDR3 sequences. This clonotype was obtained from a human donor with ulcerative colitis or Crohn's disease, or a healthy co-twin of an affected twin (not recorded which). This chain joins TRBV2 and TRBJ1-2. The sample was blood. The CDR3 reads CARFTENYGYTF.